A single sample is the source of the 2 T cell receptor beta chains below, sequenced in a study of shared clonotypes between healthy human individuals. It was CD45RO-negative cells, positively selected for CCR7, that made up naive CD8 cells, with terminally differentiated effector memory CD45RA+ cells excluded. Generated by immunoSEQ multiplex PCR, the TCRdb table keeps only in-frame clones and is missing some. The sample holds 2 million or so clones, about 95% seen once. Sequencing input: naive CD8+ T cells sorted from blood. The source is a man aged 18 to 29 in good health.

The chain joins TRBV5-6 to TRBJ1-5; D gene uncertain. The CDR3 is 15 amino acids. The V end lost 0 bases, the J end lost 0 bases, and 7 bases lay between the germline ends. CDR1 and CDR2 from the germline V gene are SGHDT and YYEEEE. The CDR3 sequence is CASSLEGSSNQPQHF. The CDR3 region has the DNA TGTGCCAGCAGCTTGGAAGGGAGTAGCAATCAGCCCCAGCATTTT.

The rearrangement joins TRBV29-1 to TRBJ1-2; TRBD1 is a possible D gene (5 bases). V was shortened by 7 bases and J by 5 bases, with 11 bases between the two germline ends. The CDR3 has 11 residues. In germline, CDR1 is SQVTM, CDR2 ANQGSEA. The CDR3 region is CSAGTLYGYTF. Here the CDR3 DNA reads TGCAGCGCCGGGACGCTGTATGGCTACACCTTC.